This note documents a single T cell receptor beta chain sequence. The antigen remains unidentified. The data stem from a study of PD-1 blockade in classical Hodgkin lymphoma. Each patient relapsed following autologous stem cell transplantation, and prior brentuximab vedotin exposure differed. V shed 4 bases and J shed 1 base, with 16 bases lying between them. The CDR3 totals 16 residues. Germline CDR1 MNHNS, CDR2 SASEGT. Study results and caveats: By cycle point C4D1, TCR diversity had risen significantly in CD4+ cells (but not CD8+ cells).

Profiling relied on immunoSEQ multiplex PCR, and the TCRdb table lists in-frame clones only, not all of them. The sample has approximately 98,000 clones, approximately 90% seen once. Specimen: peripheral blood mononuclear cells (PBMCs), collected before the second cycle of nivolumab. V gene TRBV6-1 combines with J gene TRBJ1-1; tentative D call: TRBD1 (5 bases). This TCR was sampled from a human donor with classical Hodgkin lymphoma. In nucleotides, the CDR3 is TGTGCCAGCAGTGTTCGGGCAGGGAGGCCGAACACTGAAGCTTTCTTT. This encodes CASSVRAGRPNTEAFF.